This TCR beta chain was recorded in a study of blood T cell repertoires in COVID-19. Study in general: Sites across the United States, Italy and Spain contributed samples from acute and convalescent COVID-19.

Data came from immunoSEQ multiplex PCR; TCRdb stores just in-frame clones and leaves some out. There are about 480,000 clones in the sample; approximately 90% occur only once, and around 1.9% lies in the top ten. V dropped 7 bases and J dropped 0; count of bases not matched to a gene: 2. The germline gives CDR1 SQVTM, CDR2 ANQGSEA. This CDR3 comprises 13 residues. Individuals aged roughly 18 to 100 years were recruited from around 22 US areas. Participant-given clinical history determined each cohort assignment. This clonotype originated in a woman in her thirties or forties who had recovered from COVID-19. This sequence joins TRBV29-1 and TRBJ2-1; 8 nucleotides line up with TRBD2. The specimen was PBMCs or T cells enriched from blood (not recorded which). DNA of the CDR3: TGCAGCGCGGGGGGGCCCTCCTACAATGAGCAGTTCTTC. Translated: CSAGGPSYNEQFF.